Listed here is a single TCR beta chain. The data derive from a study of blood T cell repertoires in COVID-19. There are 13 residues in the CDR3. Deletions cut 5 bases from V and 2 bases from J, with 9 bases between. CDR1 and CDR2 (germline): SGHVS, FQNEAQ. In the original analysis: By means of reference gene primer amplification, nucleated cell counts were estimated. This table comes from immunoSEQ multiplex PCR, and its TCRdb copy is limited to in-frame clones, with some not included. D and trimming come from the DNA, and the V and J calls and clone size come from that table. The table includes under 250,000 clones, almost 85% detected once. In terms of age and location, participants ranged from roughly 18 to 90 years and lived in 24 US areas.

The J gene is TRBJ1-2, the V gene TRBV7-8, with D maybe TRBD1 (6 bases). The TCR comes from a woman aged 45-59 years with acute COVID-19. The specimen was PBMCs or T cells enriched from blood (not recorded which). In nucleotides, the CDR3 is TGTGCCAGCAGCGAGACAGGCAACTATGGCTACACCTTC. It translates to CASSETGNYGYTF. The full variable domain, in which reference TRBV7-8 and TRBJ1-2 provide the parts outside the CDR3, is GAGVSQSPRYKVAKRGQDVALRCDPISGHVSLFWYQQALGQGPEFLTYFQNEAQLDKSGLPSDRFFAERPEGSVSTLKIQRTQQEDSAVYLCASSETGNYGYTFGSGTRLTVV.